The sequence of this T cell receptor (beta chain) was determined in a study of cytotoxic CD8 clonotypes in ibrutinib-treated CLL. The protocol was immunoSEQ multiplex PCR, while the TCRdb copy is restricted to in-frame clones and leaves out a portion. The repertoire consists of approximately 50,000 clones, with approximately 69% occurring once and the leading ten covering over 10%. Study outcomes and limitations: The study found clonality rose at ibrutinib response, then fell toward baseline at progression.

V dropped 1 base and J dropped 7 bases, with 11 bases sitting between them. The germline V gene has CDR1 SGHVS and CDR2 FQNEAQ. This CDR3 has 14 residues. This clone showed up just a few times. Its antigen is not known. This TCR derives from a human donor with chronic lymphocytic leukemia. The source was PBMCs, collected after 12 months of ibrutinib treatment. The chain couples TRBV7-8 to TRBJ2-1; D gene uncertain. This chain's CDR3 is CASSLELGLNEQFF. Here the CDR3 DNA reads TGTGCCAGCAGCTTAGAGTTAGGGTTGAATGAGCAGTTCTTC.